The rows below give T cell receptor beta chains drawn from one sample of a study of shared T cell receptors in the human thymus. Clones were read by immunoSEQ multiplex PCR, and TCRdb kept only the in-frame ones, dropping some. The table records 500,000 to 750,000 clones, 88% of them present only once. The same specimen was also included in a second study, on human thymus T cells.

The sequenced sample consisted of thymocytes. The receptor set was obtained from a boy under two years old with a congenital heart defect. Each CDR3 is given with its conserved first and last residue. A D gene is named only where the DNA matches it firmly. The size field is filled for only some rows; it gives once, few, many or a size class.

V gene: TRBV27; J gene: TRBJ2-2; D gene: NA; clone size: NA; CDR3 DNA: TGTGCCAGCAGTTTACCTTTGACCGGGGAGCTGTTTTTT; CDR3 protein: CASSLPLTGELFF
V gene: TRBV29-1; J gene: TRBJ2-2; D gene: NA; clone size: NA; CDR3 DNA: TGCAGCGCCCACTCTAGTTCCACCGGGGAGCTGTTTTTT; CDR3 protein: CSAHSSSTGELFF
V gene: TRBV2; J gene: TRBJ2-1; D gene: TRBD2; clone size: NA; CDR3 DNA: TGTGCCAGCAGTGAAGCTACCTTGTCGGCGGGAGTGTTCTACAATGAGCAGTTCTTC; CDR3 protein: CASSEATLSAGVFYNEQFF
V gene: TRBV9; J gene: TRBJ2-7; D gene: NA; clone size: NA; CDR3 DNA: TGTGCCAGCAGCCCCTACCCCATTAGCGGAAGCTCCTACGAGCAGTACTTC; CDR3 protein: CASSPYPISGSSYEQYF
V gene: TRBV19; J gene: TRBJ1-5; D gene: NA; clone size: NA; CDR3 DNA: TGTGCCAGCCGGGGGGAGGGAGGGAGCAATCAGCCCCAGCATTTT; CDR3 protein: CASRGEGGSNQPQHF
V gene: TRBV9; J gene: TRBJ2-1; D gene: NA; clone size: once; CDR3 DNA: TGTGCCAGCAGCGTAAGGCCAGGACTCTCGAGCTCCTACAATGAGCAGTTCTTC; CDR3 protein: CASSVRPGLSSSYNEQFF
V gene: TRBV5-1; J gene: TRBJ2-7; D gene: TRBD2; clone size: NA; CDR3 DNA: TGCGCCAGCAGCTTGGGGGGCGTAGCGGGAGGAATCTACGAGCAGTACTTC; CDR3 protein: CASSLGGVAGGIYEQYF
V gene: TRBV19; J gene: TRBJ2-7; D gene: TRBD2; clone size: NA; CDR3 DNA: TGTGCCAGTAGTACTACTAGCGGATACTACGAGCAGTACTTC; CDR3 protein: CASSTTSGYYEQYF
V gene: TRBV4-2; J gene: TRBJ2-1; D gene: TRBD2; clone size: NA; CDR3 DNA: TGTGCCAGCAGCCAAGGAGTTAGCGGGCCGATTTGTGAGCAGTTCTTC; CDR3 protein: CASSQGVSGPICEQFF
V gene: TRBV10-1; J gene: TRBJ2-7; D gene: TRBD1; clone size: NA; CDR3 DNA: TGCGCCAGCAGTGCAGGACAGGGGAACGAGCAGTACTTC; CDR3 protein: CASSAGQGNEQYF
V gene: TRBV6-5; J gene: TRBJ2-1; D gene: TRBD2; clone size: NA; CDR3 DNA: TGTGCCAGCAGTTACCCGGGACTAGCGGGAGAAGGTGAGCAGTTCTTC; CDR3 protein: CASSYPGLAGEGEQFF
V gene: TRBV9; J gene: TRBJ1-2; D gene: NA; clone size: NA; CDR3 DNA: TGTGCCAGCAGCGTGGAGCAGGGTGTTAGATATGGCTACACCTTC; CDR3 protein: CASSVEQGVRYGYTF
V gene: TRBV11-3; J gene: TRBJ2-5; D gene: NA; clone size: NA; CDR3 DNA: TGTGCCAGCAGCCCGTCTAGCGACCAAGAGACCCAGTACTTC; CDR3 protein: CASSPSSDQETQYF
V gene: TRBV6-5; J gene: TRBJ1-4; D gene: TRBD1; clone size: NA; CDR3 DNA: TGTGCCAGCAGTTACTCGGGGGCAGGGGGACATGAAAAACTGTTTTTT; CDR3 protein: CASSYSGAGGHEKLFF
V gene: TRBV7-2; J gene: TRBJ2-5; D gene: NA; clone size: NA; CDR3 DNA: TGTGCCAGCAGCTTAGCCCCCTCAGGGGAAGAGACCCAGTACTTC; CDR3 protein: CASSLAPSGEETQYF
V gene: TRBV14; J gene: TRBJ2-5; D gene: NA; clone size: NA; CDR3 DNA: TGTGCCAGCAGCCAAGTCGGGAACTATTTTCAAGAGACCCAGTACTTC; CDR3 protein: CASSQVGNYFQETQYF
V gene: TRBV7-9; J gene: TRBJ2-3; D gene: TRBD2; clone size: few; CDR3 DNA: TGTGCCAGCAGCTTAGGGGGTAGCGGGCCCACAGATACGCAGTATTTT; CDR3 protein: CASSLGGSGPTDTQYF
V gene: TRBV30; J gene: TRBJ2-5; D gene: TRBD1; clone size: NA; CDR3 DNA: TGTGCCAGCCGCTCCGAAAGACAGGGTAGGGAGACCCAGTACTTC; CDR3 protein: CASRSERQGRETQYF
V gene: TRBV5-6; J gene: TRBJ1-4; D gene: TRBD1; clone size: NA; CDR3 DNA: TGTGCCAGCAGAAAGGGGGCTCCTAATGAAAAACTGTTTTTT; CDR3 protein: CASRKGAPNEKLFF
V gene: TRBV16; J gene: TRBJ2-1; D gene: NA; clone size: NA; CDR3 DNA: TGTGCCAGCAGCCAAAGGAAGGAGGACAGAGTTGATGAGCAGTTCTTC; CDR3 protein: CASSQRKEDRVDEQFF
V gene: TRBV28; J gene: TRBJ2-7; D gene: NA; clone size: NA; CDR3 DNA: TGTGCCAGCAGCGACACGGGACACCATTACTACGAGCAGTACTTC; CDR3 protein: CASSDTGHHYYEQYF
V gene: TRBV11-2; J gene: TRBJ2-4; D gene: NA; clone size: NA; CDR3 DNA: TGTGCCAGCAGCTCCCGTTCCAGCGGACTAGCCAAAAACATTCAGTACTTC; CDR3 protein: CASSSRSSGLAKNIQYF
V gene: TRBV7-6; J gene: TRBJ2-7; D gene: TRBD2; clone size: NA; CDR3 DNA: TGTGCCAGCAGCTTACGAGGGCTAGCGGAAACCTACGAGCAGTACTTC; CDR3 protein: CASSLRGLAETYEQYF
V gene: TRBV11-2; J gene: TRBJ2-1; D gene: NA; clone size: NA; CDR3 DNA: TGTGCCAGCAGCTCCCCCCCAACTAGGCTCCGCTACAATGAGCAGTTCTTC; CDR3 protein: CASSSPPTRLRYNEQFF
V gene: TRBV4-3; J gene: TRBJ1-1; D gene: NA; clone size: NA; CDR3 DNA: TGCGCCAGCAGCCAAGAGGTTAACATGAACACTGAAGCTTTCTTT; CDR3 protein: CASSQEVNMNTEAFF
V gene: TRBV9; J gene: TRBJ2-6; D gene: NA; clone size: NA; CDR3 DNA: TGTGCCAGCAGCGCGCCCGGGACTTTGAAGAGCTCTGGGGCCAACGTCCTGACTTTC; CDR3 protein: CASSAPGTLKSSGANVLTF
V gene: TRBV5-1; J gene: TRBJ2-1; D gene: TRBD2; clone size: NA; CDR3 DNA: TGCGCCAGCAGCTTGGCCCGGGAGGGCCATCATGAGCAGTTCTTC; CDR3 protein: CASSLAREGHHEQFF
V gene: TRBV7-3; J gene: TRBJ2-3; D gene: TRBD2; clone size: NA; CDR3 DNA: TGTGCCAGCAGCTTAGGTCGGGAGGGCCGGGATACGCAGTATTTT; CDR3 protein: CASSLGREGRDTQYF
V gene: TRBV11-1; J gene: TRBJ2-2; D gene: TRBD2; clone size: NA; CDR3 DNA: TGTGCCAGCAGCTCCGTAGTTGGGAGGGCCCTCGTGGACACCGGGGAGCTGTTTTTT; CDR3 protein: CASSSVVGRALVDTGELFF
V gene: TRBV30; J gene: TRBJ1-1; D gene: NA; clone size: NA; CDR3 DNA: TGTGCCTGGAGTGTGGGCTCGTACGAAGCTTTCTTT; CDR3 protein: CAWSVGSYEAFF
V gene: TRBV7-2; J gene: TRBJ2-3; D gene: TRBD2; clone size: NA; CDR3 DNA: TGTGCCAGCAGCCTTAGCGGGAGGGAAATCATCACAGATACGCAGTATTTT; CDR3 protein: CASSLSGREIITDTQYF
V gene: TRBV6-5; J gene: TRBJ1-1; D gene: TRBD1; clone size: NA; CDR3 DNA: TGTGCCAGCAGCCTCGGTACAGGGGGGAGGACTGAAGCTTTCTTT; CDR3 protein: CASSLGTGGRTEAFF
V gene: TRBV19; J gene: TRBJ1-5; D gene: NA; clone size: NA; CDR3 DNA: TGTGCCAGTAGTGCCGCGGGGCCGATCAGCAATCAGCCCCAGCATTTT; CDR3 protein: CASSAAGPISNQPQHF
V gene: TRBV6-5; J gene: TRBJ1-2; D gene: NA; clone size: NA; CDR3 DNA: TGTGCCAGCAGTTCCTTCTCCTCCTATGGCTACACCTTC; CDR3 protein: CASSSFSSYGYTF
V gene: TRBV25-1; J gene: TRBJ2-1; D gene: TRBD2; clone size: NA; CDR3 DNA: TGTGCCAGCAGACTCGGACTAGCGGGGGAGAGTGAGCAGTTCTTC; CDR3 protein: CASRLGLAGESEQFF
V gene: TRBV28; J gene: TRBJ1-5; D gene: TRBD1; clone size: NA; CDR3 DNA: TGTGCCAGCAGACGGGGACAGGGTGGCAATCAGCCCCAGCATTTT; CDR3 protein: CASRRGQGGNQPQHF
V gene: TRBV5-6; J gene: TRBJ2-7; D gene: TRBD2; clone size: NA; CDR3 DNA: TGTGCCAGCGGGGGGACTAGCGGGACCTACGAGCAGTACTTC; CDR3 protein: CASGGTSGTYEQYF
V gene: TRBV25-1; J gene: TRBJ2-4; D gene: NA; clone size: NA; CDR3 DNA: TGTGCCAACAATGACAGGTTGGGAAACATTCAGTACTTC; CDR3 protein: CANNDRLGNIQYF
V gene: TRBV6-6; J gene: TRBJ1-2; D gene: TRBD1; clone size: NA; CDR3 DNA: TGTGCCAGCAGTCTTTTTGACAGGGGCCCCTATGGCTACACCTTC; CDR3 protein: CASSLFDRGPYGYTF
V gene: TRBV27; J gene: TRBJ2-7; D gene: NA; clone size: NA; CDR3 DNA: TGTGCCAGCAGCCCTACAGGGCCTCGCTCCTACGAGCAGTACTTC; CDR3 protein: CASSPTGPRSYEQYF
V gene: TRBV28; J gene: TRBJ2-3; D gene: NA; clone size: NA; CDR3 DNA: TGTGCCAGCAGTTTATACCGGGGTCTAGCAGTAAACCGCTTCACAGATACGCAGTATTTT; CDR3 protein: CASSLYRGLAVNRFTDTQYF
V gene: TRBV2; J gene: TRBJ2-3; D gene: NA; clone size: NA; CDR3 DNA: TGTGCCAGCGACAGGTCAGCAGATACGCAGTATTTT; CDR3 protein: CASDRSADTQYF
V gene: TRBV7-2; J gene: TRBJ2-7; D gene: NA; clone size: once; CDR3 DNA: TGTGCCAGCAGCCGCAGCGGCCTCGAGATATACGAGCAGTACTTC; CDR3 protein: CASSRSGLEIYEQYF
V gene: TRBV7-2; J gene: TRBJ2-3; D gene: NA; clone size: NA; CDR3 DNA: TGTGCCAGCAGCTTAACTAGCCCTATCACAGATACGCAGTATTTT; CDR3 protein: CASSLTSPITDTQYF
V gene: TRBV28; J gene: TRBJ2-5; D gene: NA; clone size: NA; CDR3 DNA: TGTGCCAGCAGTTTGCCGCCCACCTGGGGGCCGCGGGAGACCCAGTACTTC; CDR3 protein: CASSLPPTWGPRETQYF
V gene: TRBV11-3; J gene: TRBJ2-7; D gene: TRBD1; clone size: NA; CDR3 DNA: TGTGCCAGCAGGGAAACAGGGGAACAATCCTACGAGCAGTACTTC; CDR3 protein: CASRETGEQSYEQYF
V gene: TRBV9; J gene: TRBJ2-3; D gene: TRBD2; clone size: NA; CDR3 DNA: TGTGCCAGCAGCGTCCCGGGGGGGGAAGATACGCAGTATTTT; CDR3 protein: CASSVPGGEDTQYF
V gene: TRBV4-3; J gene: TRBJ2-7; D gene: TRBD1; clone size: NA; CDR3 DNA: TGCGCCAGCAGCCAAGATGGGACAGGATCGCCCTACGAGCAGTACTTC; CDR3 protein: CASSQDGTGSPYEQYF
V gene: TRBV6-5; J gene: TRBJ2-5; D gene: NA; clone size: NA; CDR3 DNA: TGTGCCAGCAGCCCGCGGGCTGGAAACTTGTACTTC; CDR3 protein: CASSPRAGNLYF
V gene: TRBV20-1; J gene: TRBJ2-7; D gene: NA; clone size: NA; CDR3 DNA: TGCAGTGCTAGGATAGCGCGGGAGCAGTACTTC; CDR3 protein: CSARIAREQYF
V gene: TRBV19; J gene: TRBJ2-3; D gene: NA; clone size: NA; CDR3 DNA: TGTGCCAGTAAAGGTCCGGGGTACGGGGCAGATACGCAGTATTTT; CDR3 protein: CASKGPGYGADTQYF
V gene: TRBV2; J gene: TRBJ1-1; D gene: NA; clone size: NA; CDR3 DNA: TGTGCCAGCCCGCGCACTGAAGCTTTCTTT; CDR3 protein: CASPRTEAFF